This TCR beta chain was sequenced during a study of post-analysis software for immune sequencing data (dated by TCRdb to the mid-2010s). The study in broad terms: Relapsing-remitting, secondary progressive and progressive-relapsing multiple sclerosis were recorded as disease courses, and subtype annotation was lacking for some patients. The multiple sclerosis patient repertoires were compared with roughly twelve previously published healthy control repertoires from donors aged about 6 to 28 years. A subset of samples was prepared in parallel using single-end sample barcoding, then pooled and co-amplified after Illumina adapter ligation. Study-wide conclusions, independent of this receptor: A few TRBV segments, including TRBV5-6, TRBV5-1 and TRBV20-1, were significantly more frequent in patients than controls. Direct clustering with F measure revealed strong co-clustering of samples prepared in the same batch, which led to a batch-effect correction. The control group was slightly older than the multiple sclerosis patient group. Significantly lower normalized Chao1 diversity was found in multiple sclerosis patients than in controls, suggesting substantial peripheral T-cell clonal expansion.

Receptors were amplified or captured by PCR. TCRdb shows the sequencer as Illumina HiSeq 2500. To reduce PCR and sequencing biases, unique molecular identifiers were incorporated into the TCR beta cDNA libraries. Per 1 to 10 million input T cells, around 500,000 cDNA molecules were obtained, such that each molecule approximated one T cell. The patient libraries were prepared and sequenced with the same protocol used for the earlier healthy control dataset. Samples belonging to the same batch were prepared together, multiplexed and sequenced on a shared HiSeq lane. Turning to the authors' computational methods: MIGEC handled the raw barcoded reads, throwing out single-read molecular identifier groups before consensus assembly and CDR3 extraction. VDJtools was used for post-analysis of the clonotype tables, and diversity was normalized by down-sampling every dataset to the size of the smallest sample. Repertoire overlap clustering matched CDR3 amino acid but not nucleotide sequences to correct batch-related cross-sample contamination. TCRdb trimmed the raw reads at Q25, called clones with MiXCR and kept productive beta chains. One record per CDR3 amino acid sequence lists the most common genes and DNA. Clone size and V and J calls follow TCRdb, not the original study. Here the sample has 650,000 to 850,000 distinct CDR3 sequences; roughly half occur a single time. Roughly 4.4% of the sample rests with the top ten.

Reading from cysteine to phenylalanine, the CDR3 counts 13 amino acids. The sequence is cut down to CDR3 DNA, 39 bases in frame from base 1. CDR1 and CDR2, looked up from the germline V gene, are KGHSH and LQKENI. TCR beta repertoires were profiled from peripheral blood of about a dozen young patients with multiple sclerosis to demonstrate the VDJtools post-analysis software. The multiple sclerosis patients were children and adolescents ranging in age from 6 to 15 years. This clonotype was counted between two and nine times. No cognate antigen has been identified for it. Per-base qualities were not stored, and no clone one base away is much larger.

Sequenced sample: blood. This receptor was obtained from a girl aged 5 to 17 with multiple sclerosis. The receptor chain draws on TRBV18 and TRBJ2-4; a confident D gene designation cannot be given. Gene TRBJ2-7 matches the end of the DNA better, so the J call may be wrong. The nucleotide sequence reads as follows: TGTGCCAGCTCACCGGGATCCATTTACGAGCAGTACTTC. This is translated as CASSPGSIYEQYF.